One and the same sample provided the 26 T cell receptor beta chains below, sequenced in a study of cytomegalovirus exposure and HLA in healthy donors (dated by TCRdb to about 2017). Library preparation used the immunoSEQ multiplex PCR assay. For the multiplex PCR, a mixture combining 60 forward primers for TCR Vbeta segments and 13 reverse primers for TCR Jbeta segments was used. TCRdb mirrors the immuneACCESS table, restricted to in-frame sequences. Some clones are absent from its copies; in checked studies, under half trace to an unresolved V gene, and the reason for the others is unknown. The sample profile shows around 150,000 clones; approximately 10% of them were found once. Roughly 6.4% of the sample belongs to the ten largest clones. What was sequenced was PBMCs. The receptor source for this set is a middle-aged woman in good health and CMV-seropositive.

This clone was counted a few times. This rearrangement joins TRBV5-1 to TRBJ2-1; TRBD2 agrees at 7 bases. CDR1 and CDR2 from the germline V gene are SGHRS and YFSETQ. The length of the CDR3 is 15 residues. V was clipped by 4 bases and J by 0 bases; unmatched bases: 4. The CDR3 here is CASSPRTSSYNEQFF. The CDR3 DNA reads TGCGCCAGCAGCCCTCGGACTAGCTCCTACAATGAGCAGTTCTTC.

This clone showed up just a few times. CDR3 bases: TGTGCCAGCAGCTTCCGGGTGAATTCCCTAATAAACACAGATACGCAGTATTTT. It is translated as CASSFRVNSLINTDTQYF. The V gene is TRBV5-4, the J gene TRBJ2-3; unclear D gene. Looked up from germline, CDR1 is SGHNT and CDR2 is YYREEE (reference sequence). Trimming stripped 2 bases from V and 2 bases from J, with 21 bases between. The CDR3 totals 18 residues.

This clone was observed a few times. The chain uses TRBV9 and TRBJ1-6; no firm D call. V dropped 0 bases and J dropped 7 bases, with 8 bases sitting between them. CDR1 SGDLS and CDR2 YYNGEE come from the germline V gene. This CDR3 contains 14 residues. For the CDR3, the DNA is TGTGCCAGCAGCGTAGAGAGAGAGAATTCACCCCTCCACTTT. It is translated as CASSVERENSPLHF.

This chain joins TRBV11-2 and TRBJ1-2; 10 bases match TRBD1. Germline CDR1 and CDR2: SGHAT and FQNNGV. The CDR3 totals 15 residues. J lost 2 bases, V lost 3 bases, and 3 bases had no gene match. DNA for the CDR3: TGTGCCAGCAGCTTCCCGGGACAGGGGAACTATGGCTACACCTTC. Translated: CASSFPGQGNYGYTF.

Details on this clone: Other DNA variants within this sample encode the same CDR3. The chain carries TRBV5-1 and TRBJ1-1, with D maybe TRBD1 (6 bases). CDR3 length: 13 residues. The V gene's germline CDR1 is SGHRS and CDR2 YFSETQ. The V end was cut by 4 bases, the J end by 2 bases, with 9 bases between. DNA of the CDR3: TGCGCCAGCAGCCCACAGGGTAACACTGAAGCTTTCTTT. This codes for CASSPQGNTEAFF. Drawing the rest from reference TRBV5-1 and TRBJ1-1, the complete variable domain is KAGVTQTPRYLIKTRGQQVTLSCSPISGHRSVSWYQQTPGQGLQFLFEYFSETQRNKGNFPGRFSGRQFSNSRSEMNVSTLELGDSALYLCASSPQGNTEAFFGQGTRLTVV.

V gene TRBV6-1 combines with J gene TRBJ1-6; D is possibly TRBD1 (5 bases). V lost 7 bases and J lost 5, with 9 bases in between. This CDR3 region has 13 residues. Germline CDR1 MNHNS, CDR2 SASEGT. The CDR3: CASKEGNNSPLHF. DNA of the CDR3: TGTGCCAGCAAGGAGGGGAATAATTCACCCCTCCACTTT.

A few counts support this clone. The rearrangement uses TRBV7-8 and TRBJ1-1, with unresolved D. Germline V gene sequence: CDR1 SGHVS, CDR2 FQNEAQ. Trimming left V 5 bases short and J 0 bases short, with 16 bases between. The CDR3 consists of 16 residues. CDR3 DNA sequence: TGTGCCAGCAGCACAGACCTGTCACCGTTGAACACTGAAGCTTTCTTT. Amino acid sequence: CASSTDLSPLNTEAFF.

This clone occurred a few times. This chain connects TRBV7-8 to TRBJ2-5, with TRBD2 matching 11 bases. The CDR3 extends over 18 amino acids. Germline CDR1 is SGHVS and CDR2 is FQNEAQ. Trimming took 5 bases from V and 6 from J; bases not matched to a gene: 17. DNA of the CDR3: TGTGCCAGCAGCCCAACTGGGGGTAGCGGGGGGGCGGAAAAGACCCAGTACTTC. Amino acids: CASSPTGGSGGAEKTQYF. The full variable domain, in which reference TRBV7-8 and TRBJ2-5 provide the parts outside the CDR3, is GAGVSQSPRYKVAKRGQDVALRCDPISGHVSLFWYQQALGQGPEFLTYFQNEAQLDKSGLPSDRFFAERPEGSVSTLKIQRTQQEDSAVYLCASSPTGGSGGAEKTQYFGPGTRLLVL.

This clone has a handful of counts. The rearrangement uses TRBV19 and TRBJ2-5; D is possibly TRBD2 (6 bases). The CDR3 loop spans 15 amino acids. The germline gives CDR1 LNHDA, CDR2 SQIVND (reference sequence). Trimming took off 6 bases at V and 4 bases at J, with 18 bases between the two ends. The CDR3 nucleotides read TGTGCCAGTAGCTCCCTCAGGGAGGATAGAGAGACCCAGTACTTC. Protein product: CASSSLREDRETQYF.

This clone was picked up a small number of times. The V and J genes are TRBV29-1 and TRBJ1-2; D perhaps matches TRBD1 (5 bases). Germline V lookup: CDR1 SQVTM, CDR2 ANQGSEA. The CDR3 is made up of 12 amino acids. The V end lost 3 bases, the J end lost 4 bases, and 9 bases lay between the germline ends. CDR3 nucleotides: TGCAGCGTTGAGCAGGGAGGCTATGGCTACACCTTC. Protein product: CSVEQGGYGYTF.

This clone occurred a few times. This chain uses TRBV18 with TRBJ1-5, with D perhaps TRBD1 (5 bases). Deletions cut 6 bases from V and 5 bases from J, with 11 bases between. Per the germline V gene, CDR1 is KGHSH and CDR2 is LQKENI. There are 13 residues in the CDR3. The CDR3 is CASSTGVYQPQHF. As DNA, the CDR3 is TGTGCCAGCTCCACAGGCGTCTATCAGCCCCAGCATTTT.

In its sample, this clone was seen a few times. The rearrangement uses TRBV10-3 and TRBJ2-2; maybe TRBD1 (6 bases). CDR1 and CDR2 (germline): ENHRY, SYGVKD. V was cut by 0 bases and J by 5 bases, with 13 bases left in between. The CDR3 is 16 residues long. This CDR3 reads CAISESSGRGTGELFF. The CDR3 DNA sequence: TGTGCCATCAGTGAGTCAAGTGGCAGGGGAACCGGGGAGCTGTTTTTT.

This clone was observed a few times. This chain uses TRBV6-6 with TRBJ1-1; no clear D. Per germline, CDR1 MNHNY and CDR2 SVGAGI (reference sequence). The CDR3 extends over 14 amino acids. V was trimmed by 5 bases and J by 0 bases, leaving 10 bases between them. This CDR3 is CASSRGSLNTEAFF. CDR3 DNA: TGTGCCAGCAGTCGCGGGAGTTTGAACACTGAAGCTTTCTTT.

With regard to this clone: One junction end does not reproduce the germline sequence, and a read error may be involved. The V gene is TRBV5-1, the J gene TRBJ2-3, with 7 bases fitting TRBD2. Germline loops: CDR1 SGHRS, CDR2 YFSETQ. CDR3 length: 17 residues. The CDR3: CASSLALAGPSTDKQYF. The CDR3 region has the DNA TGCGCCAGCAGCTTGGCCTTAGCGGGTCCAAGCACAGATAAGCAGTATTTT.

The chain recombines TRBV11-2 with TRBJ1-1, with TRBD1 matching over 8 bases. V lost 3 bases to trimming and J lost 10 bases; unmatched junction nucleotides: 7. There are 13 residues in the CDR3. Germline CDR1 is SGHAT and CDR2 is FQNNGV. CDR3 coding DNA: TGTGCCAGCAGCTTGGACAGGGAGGGATCAGCTTTCTTT. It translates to CASSLDREGSAFF.

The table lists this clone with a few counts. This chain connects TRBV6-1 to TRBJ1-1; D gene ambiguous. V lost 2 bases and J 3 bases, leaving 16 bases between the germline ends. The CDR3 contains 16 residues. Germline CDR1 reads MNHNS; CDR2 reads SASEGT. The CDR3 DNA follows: TGTGCCAGCAGTGAATGGCTACAGCGGGCGGACACTGAAGCTTTCTTT. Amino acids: CASSEWLQRADTEAFF.

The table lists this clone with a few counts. The CDR3 DNA follows: TGTGCCAGCAGTTTCCTACGGGGAAATTCCGGCACTGAAGCTTTCTTT. Translation gives CASSFLRGNSGTEAFF. This chain joins TRBV27 and TRBJ1-1; D is ambiguous. CDR3 length: 16 residues. The V gene's germline CDR1 is MNHEY and CDR2 SMNVEV (reference sequence). Trimming cost V 3 bases and J 4 bases, with 18 bases left between them.

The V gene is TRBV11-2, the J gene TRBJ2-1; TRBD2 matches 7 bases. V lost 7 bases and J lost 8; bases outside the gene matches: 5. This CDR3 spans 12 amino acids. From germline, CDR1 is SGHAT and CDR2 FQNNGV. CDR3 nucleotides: TGTGCCAGCACTATTCGGGGGGATGAGCAGTTCTTC. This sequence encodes CASTIRGDEQFF.

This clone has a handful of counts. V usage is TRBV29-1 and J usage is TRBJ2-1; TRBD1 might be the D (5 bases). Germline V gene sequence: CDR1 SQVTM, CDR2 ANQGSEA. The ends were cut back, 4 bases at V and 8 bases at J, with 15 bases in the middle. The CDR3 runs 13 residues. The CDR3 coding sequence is TGCAGCGTTGCAGGGCGTCATGGCGATGAGCAGTTCTTC. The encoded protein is CSVAGRHGDEQFF.

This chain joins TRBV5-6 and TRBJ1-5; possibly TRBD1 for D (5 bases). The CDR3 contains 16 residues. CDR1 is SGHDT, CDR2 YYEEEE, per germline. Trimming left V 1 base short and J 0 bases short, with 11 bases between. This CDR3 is CASSLLTGDSNQPQHF. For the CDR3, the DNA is TGTGCCAGCAGCTTGCTAACAGGAGATAGCAATCAGCCCCAGCATTTT.

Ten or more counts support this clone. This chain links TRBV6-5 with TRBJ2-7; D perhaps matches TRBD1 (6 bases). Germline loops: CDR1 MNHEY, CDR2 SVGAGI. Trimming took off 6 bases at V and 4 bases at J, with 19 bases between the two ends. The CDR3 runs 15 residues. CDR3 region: CASRPHTGNRYEQYF. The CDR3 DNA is TGTGCCAGCAGGCCTCATACAGGGAATCGGTACGAGCAGTACTTC.

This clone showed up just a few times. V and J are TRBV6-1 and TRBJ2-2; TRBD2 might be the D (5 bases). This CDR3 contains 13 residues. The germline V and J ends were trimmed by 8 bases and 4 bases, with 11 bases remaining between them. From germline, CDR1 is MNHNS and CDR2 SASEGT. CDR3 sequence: CASRLSGTGELFF. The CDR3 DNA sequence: TGTGCCAGCCGACTATCGGGCACCGGGGAGCTGTTTTTT.

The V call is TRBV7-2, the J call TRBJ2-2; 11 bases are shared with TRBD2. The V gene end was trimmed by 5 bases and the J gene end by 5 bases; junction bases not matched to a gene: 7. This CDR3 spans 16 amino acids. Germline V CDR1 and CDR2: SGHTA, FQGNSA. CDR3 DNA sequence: TGTGCCAGCAGCCGTAGCGGGGGGGCTGGTACCGGGGAGCTGTTTTTT. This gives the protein CASSRSGGAGTGELFF.

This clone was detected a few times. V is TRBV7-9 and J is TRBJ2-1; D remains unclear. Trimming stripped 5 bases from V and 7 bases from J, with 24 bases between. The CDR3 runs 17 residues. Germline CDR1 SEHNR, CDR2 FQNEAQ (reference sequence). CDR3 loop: CASSPPSADSPRNEQFF. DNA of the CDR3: TGTGCCAGCAGCCCCCCCTCGGCAGACTCACCGAGGAATGAGCAGTTCTTC.

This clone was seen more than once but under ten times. The CDR3 DNA sequence: TGTGCCAGCAGCGCACTAGCGGGGGGGTACAATGAGCAGTTCTTC. Protein sequence: CASSALAGGYNEQFF. The chain joins TRBV7-2 to TRBJ2-1, with 13 bases matching TRBD2. The CDR3 has 15 amino acids. The junction had 2 bases not matched to a gene; V was cut back by 5 bases and J by 4 bases. The germline V gene has CDR1 SGHTA and CDR2 FQGNSA. Full variable domain (rest looked up from reference TRBV7-2 and TRBJ2-1): GAGVSQSPSNKVTEKGKDVELRCDPISGHTALYWYRQSLGQGLEFLIYFQGNSAPDKSGLPSDRFSAERTGGSVSTLTIQRTQQEDSAVYLCASSALAGGYNEQFFGPGTRLTVL.

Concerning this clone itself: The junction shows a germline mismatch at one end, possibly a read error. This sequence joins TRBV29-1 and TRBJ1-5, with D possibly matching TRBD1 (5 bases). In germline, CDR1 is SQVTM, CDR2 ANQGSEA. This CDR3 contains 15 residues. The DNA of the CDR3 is TGCAGCGCCGACCCCGGGGGGGTTTGCAATCAGCACCAGCATTTT. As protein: CSADPGGVCNQHQHF. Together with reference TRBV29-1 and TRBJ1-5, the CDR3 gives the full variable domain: SAVISQKPSRDICQRGTSLTIQCQVDSQVTMMFWYRQQPGQSLTLIATANQGSEATYESGFVIDKFPISRPNLTFSTLTVSNMSPEDSSIYLCSADPGGVCNQHQHFGDGTRLSIL.